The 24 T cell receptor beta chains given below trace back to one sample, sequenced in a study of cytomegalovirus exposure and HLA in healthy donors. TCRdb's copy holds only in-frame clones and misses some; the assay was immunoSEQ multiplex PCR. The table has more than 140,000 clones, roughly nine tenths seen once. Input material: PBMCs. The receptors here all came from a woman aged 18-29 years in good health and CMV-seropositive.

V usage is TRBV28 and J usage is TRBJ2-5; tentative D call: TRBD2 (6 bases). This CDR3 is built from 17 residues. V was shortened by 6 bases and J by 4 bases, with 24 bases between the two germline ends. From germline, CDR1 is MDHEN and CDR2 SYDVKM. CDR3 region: CASSHGGRVGVRETQYF. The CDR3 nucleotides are TGTGCCAGCAGCCACGGGGGACGGGTAGGAGTTCGAGAGACCCAGTACTTC. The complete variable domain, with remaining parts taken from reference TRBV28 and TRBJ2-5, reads DVKVTQSSRYLVKRTGEKVFLECVQDMDHENMFWYRQDPGLGLRLIYFSYDVKMKEKGDIPEGYSVSREKKERFSLILESASTNQTSMYLCASSHGGRVGVRETQYFGPGTRLLVL.

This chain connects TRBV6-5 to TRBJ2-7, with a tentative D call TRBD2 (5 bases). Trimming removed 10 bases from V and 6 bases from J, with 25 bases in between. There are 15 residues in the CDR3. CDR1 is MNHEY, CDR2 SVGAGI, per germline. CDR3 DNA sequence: TGTGCCACCGAGAAGGGTCGGTCGTTTGCGGGCGAGCAGTACTTC. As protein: CATEKGRSFAGEQYF.

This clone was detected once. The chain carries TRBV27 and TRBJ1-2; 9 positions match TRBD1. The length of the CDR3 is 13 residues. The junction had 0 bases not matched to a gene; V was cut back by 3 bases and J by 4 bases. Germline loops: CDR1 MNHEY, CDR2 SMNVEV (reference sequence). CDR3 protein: CASSLGQGYGYTF. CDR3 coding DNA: TGTGCCAGCAGTTTGGGACAGGGCTATGGCTACACCTTC.

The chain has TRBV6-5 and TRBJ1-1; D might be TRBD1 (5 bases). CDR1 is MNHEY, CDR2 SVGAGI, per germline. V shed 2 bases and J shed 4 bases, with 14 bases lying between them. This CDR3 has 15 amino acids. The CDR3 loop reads CASSYRRMGGTEAFF. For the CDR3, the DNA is TGTGCCAGCAGTTACCGCAGGATGGGGGGCACTGAAGCTTTCTTT.

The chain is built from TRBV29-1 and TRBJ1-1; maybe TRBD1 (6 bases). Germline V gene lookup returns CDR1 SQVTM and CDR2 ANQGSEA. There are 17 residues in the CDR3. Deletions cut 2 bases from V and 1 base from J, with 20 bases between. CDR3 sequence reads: CSVEQSSGDLWNTEAFF. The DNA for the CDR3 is TGCAGCGTTGAACAGAGTTCAGGGGACCTATGGAACACTGAAGCTTTCTTT.

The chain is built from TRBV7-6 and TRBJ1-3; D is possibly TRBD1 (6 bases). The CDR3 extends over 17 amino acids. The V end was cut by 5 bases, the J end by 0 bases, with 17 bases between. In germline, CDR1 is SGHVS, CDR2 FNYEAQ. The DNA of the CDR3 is TGTGCCAGCAGCCGTCCGGCGGGGGGCGACTCTGGAAACACCATATATTTT. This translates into CASSRPAGGDSGNTIYF. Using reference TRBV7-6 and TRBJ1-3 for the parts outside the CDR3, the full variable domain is GAGVSQSPRYKVTKRGQDVALRCDPISGHVSLYWYRQALGQGPEFLTYFNYEAQQDKSGLPNDRFSAERPEGSISTLTIQRTEQRDSAMYRCASSRPAGGDSGNTIYFGEGSWLTVV.

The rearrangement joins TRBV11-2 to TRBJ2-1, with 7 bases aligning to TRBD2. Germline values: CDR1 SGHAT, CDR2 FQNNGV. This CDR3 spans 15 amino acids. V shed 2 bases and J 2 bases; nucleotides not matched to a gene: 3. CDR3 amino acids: CASSLSAGAYNEQFF. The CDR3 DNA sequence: TGTGCCAGCAGCTTATCCGCGGGAGCCTACAATGAGCAGTTCTTC.

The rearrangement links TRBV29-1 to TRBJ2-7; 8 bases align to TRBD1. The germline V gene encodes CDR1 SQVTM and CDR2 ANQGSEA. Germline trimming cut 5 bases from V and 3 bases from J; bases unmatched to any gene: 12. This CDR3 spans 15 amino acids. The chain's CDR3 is CSVYAGQGLDYEQYF. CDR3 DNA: TGCAGCGTTTATGCTGGACAGGGTCTGGACTACGAGCAGTACTTC.

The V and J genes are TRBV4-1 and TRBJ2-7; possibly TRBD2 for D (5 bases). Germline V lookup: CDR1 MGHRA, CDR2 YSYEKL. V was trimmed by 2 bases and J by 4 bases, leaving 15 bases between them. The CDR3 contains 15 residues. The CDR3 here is CASSQLGLAKYEQYF. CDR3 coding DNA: TGCGCCAGCAGCCAACTCGGTTTAGCGAAGTACGAGCAGTACTTC.

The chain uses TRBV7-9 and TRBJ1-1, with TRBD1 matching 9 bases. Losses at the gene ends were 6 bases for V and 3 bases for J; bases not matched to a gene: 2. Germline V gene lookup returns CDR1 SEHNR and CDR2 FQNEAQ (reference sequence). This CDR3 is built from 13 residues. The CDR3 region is CASSDRGDTEAFF. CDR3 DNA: TGTGCCAGCAGTGACAGGGGGGACACTGAAGCTTTCTTT.

CDR3 residues: CASSPGTGRTDTQYF. In DNA, the CDR3 is TGTGCCAGCAGCCCGGGGACAGGGAGAACAGATACGCAGTATTTT. J is TRBJ2-3 and V is TRBV7-6; 9 positions match TRBD1. Germline values: CDR1 SGHVS, CDR2 FNYEAQ. V trimming: 5 bases; J trimming: 3 bases; junction bases outside the gene matches: 6. CDR3 length equals 15 residues.

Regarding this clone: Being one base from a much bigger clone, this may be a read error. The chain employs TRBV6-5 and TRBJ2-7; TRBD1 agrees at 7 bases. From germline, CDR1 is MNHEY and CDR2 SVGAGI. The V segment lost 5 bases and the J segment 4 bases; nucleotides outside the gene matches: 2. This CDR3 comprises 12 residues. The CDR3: CASSRQGYEQYF. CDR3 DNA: TGTGCCAGCAGTCGACAGGGTTACGAGCAGTACTTC.

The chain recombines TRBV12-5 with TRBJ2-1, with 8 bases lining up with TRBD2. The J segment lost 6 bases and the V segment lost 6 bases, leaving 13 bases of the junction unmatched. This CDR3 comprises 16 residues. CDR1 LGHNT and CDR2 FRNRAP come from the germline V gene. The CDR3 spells CASGTTVAGNFNEQFF. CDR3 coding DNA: TGTGCTAGTGGGACAACTGTAGCGGGAAATTTCAATGAGCAGTTCTTC.

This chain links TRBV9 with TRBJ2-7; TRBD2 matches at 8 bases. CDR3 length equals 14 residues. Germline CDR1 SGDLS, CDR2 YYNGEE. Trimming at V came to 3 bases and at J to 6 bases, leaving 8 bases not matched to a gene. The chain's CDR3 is CASSAEGLVGEQYF. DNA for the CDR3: TGTGCCAGCAGCGCCGAGGGACTAGTGGGCGAGCAGTACTTC.

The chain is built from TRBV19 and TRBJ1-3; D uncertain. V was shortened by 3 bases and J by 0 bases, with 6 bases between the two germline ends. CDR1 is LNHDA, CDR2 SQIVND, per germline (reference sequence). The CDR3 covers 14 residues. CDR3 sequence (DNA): TGTGCCAGTAGTATGGGCAGCTCTGGAAACACCATATATTTT. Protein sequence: CASSMGSSGNTIYF.

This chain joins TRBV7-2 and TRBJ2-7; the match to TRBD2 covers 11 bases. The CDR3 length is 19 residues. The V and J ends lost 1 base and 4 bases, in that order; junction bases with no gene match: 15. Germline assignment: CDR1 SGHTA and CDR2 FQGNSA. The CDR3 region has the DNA TGTGCCAGCAGCTTAGACTCCAGTTTAGCGGGAGGGCCCCCGTACGAGCAGTACTTC. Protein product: CASSLDSSLAGGPPYEQYF.

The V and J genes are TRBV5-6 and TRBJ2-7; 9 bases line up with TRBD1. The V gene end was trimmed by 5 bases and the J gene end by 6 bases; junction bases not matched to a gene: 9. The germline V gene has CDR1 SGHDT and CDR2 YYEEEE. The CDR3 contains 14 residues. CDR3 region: CASRTGTGFSEQYF. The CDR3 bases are TGTGCCAGCAGAACCGGGACAGGGTTTAGCGAGCAGTACTTC.

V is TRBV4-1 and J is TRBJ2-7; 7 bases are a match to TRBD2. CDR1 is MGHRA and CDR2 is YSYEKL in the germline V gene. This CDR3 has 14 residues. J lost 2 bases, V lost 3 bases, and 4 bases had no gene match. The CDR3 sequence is CASSQMSGAYEQYF. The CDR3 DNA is TGCGCCAGCAGCCAGATGAGCGGGGCCTACGAGCAGTACTTC.

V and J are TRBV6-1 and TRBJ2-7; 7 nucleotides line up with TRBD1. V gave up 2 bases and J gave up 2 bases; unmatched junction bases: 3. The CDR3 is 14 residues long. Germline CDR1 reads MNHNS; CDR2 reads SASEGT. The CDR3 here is CASSEMGQTYEQYF. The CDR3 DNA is TGTGCCAGCAGTGAAATGGGACAGACCTACGAGCAGTACTTC.

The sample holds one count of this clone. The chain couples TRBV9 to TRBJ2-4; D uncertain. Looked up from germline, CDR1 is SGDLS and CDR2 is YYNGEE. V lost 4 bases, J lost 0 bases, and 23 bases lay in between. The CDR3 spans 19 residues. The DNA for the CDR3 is TGTGCCAGCAGCCTTGTTCCAGCTACGAGGCAACTAGCCAAAAACATTCAGTACTTC. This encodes CASSLVPATRQLAKNIQYF.

The CDR3 loop is CASSVPRASGANVLTF. The CDR3 DNA sequence: TGTGCCAGCAGCGTCCCCAGAGCGTCTGGGGCCAACGTCCTGACTTTC. The chain couples TRBV9 to TRBJ2-6; D gene unclear. Germline-derived CDR1 and CDR2 are SGDLS and YYNGEE. V was trimmed by 2 bases and J by 1 base, leaving 10 bases between them. The CDR3 length is 16 residues. Using reference TRBV9 and TRBJ2-6 for the parts outside the CDR3, the full variable domain is DSGVTQTPKHLITATGQRVTLRCSPRSGDLSVYWYQQSLDQGLQFLIQYYNGEERAKGNILERFSAQQFPDLHSELNLSSLELGDSALYFCASSVPRASGANVLTFGAGSRLTVL.

The DNA for the CDR3 is TGTGCCAGCAGCCCAGACAGGGCGGACGGGGAGCTGTTTTTT. Translated: CASSPDRADGELFF. The chain is built from TRBV11-3 and TRBJ2-2; 7 positions agree with TRBD1. V was clipped by 5 bases and J by 7 bases; unmatched bases: 7. Germline CDR1 SGHNT, CDR2 YENEEA. CDR3 length: 14 amino acids.

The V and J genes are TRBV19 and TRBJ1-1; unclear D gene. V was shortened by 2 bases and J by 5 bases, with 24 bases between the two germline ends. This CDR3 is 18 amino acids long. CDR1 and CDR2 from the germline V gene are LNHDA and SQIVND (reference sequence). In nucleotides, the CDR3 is TGTGCCAGTAGTATATTAGCGGCGGCGGAAGAGGGTGGTACTGAAGCTTTCTTT. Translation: CASSILAAAEEGGTEAFF.

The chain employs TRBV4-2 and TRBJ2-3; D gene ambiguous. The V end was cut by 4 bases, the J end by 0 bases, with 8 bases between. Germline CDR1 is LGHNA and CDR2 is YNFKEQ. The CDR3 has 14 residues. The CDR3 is CASSLLLSTDTQYF. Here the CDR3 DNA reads TGTGCCAGCAGCCTACTACTTAGCACAGATACGCAGTATTTT.